This TCR beta chain emerged from a study of T-cell memory formation after mild COVID-19. The study's findings and limits: The authors left the SARS-CoV-2 specificity of second-wave clones peaking on day 37 unconfirmed. Contracting clones from day 15 to 85 showed balanced CD4/CD8; later expanders favored CD4+.

This clonotype was counted a few times. Its antigen is not identified. TCR alpha and TCR beta cDNA libraries with sample barcodes and UMIs came from 5'RACE using constant-segment primers. Via MiXCR, TCRdb re-called the 5' RACE reads, giving one row per CDR3 protein. Found here are approximately 290,000 distinct CDR3 sequences, roughly a fifth of them singletons; the top ten hold around a fifth. The source is a man between 18 and 35 years old who had mild COVID-19 (a few samples of this study predate the infection). Cell type and time point are not known. Sequencing was carried out using PBMCs or a T cell subset sorted from them (not recorded which).

The CDR3 nucleotides are TGTGCCAGCAGCTTGTTCTCTTTATACCACGAGCAGTACTTC. It specifies CASSLFSLYHEQYF. The chain has TRBV5-6 and TRBJ2-7; no reliable D call. The CDR3 consists of 14 residues. V dropped 1 base and J dropped 5 bases, with 13 bases sitting between them. CDR1 is SGHDT and CDR2 is YYEEEE in the germline V gene.